The rows below give T cell receptor beta chains drawn from one sample of a study of CD8 T cells in Susac syndrome. MiXCR was run by TCRdb on the immunoSEQ multiplex PCR reads, yielding one entry per CDR3 protein. The sample shows 400,000 to 550,000 distinct CDR3 sequences, approximately 85% of them seen only once. The sample consisted of CD8+ T cells from PBMCs. The receptors were sampled from a human donor with multiple sclerosis. The CDR3 runs from the conserved cysteine through the conserved F or W. The D gene is left open where the match is weak. Clone size appears in some rows only: once, few, many, or a class for an expanded clone.

TRBD2	TRBV30	-	TRBJ2-2	CAWSSGITGELFF	TGTGCCTGGAGTAGCGGGATCACCGGGGAGCTGTTTTTT
-	TRBV6-6	-	TRBJ1-1	CASTDVEDTEAFF	TGTGCCAGCACAGACGTGGAAGACACTGAAGCTTTCTTT
TRBD2	TRBV29-1	-	TRBJ2-3	CSVEDPRGSGGPQADTQYF	TGCAGCGTTGAAGACCCCCGAGGTAGCGGGGGCCCGCAGGCAGATACGCAGTATTTT
-	TRBV10-1	-	TRBJ2-4	CASSGGRGDIQYF	TGCGCCAGCAGTGGGGGGAGAGGGGACATTCAGTACTTC
-	TRBV30	once	TRBJ1-2	CAYGTGADYGYTF	TGTGCATATGGCACGGGCGCGGACTATGGCTACACCTTC
-	TRBV5-6	once	TRBJ2-5	CASRPGLQETQYF	TGTGCCAGCAGACCAGGGTTGCAAGAGACCCAGTACTTC
TRBD2	TRBV3-1	-	TRBJ2-7	CASSQEASGRPPYEQYF	TGTGCCAGCAGCCAAGAGGCAAGCGGGAGGCCCCCCTACGAGCAGTACTTC
TRBD2	TRBV10-3	-	TRBJ2-7	CAISISGSSSYEQYF	TGTGCCATCAGTATTAGCGGGAGTAGCTCCTACGAGCAGTACTTC
-	TRBV4-1	-	TRBJ1-5	CASSRYGASRGSNQPQHF	TGCGCCAGCAGCCGATACGGGGCATCAAGAGGTAGCAATCAGCCCCAGCATTTT
-	TRBV6-1	-	TRBJ1-6	CASSEVKHNNSPLHF	TGTGCCAGCAGTGAAGTGAAGCATAATAATTCACCCCTCCACTTT
-	TRBV4-1	-	TRBJ1-1	CASSPSSTTNTEAFF	TGCGCCAGCAGCCCTTCTTCGACCACGAACACTGAAGCTTTCTTT
-	TRBV5-1	-	TRBJ1-1	CASSIQGGQNTEAFF	TGCGCCAGCAGCATTCAGGGCGGGCAGAACACTGAAGCTTTCTTT
-	TRBV7-8	-	TRBJ1-5	CASSHQGTVSNQPQHF	TGTGCCAGCAGCCATCAAGGGACGGTTAGCAATCAGCCCCAGCATTTT
-	TRBV11-2	-	TRBJ1-1	CASSLVAGGGTEAFF	TGTGCCAGCAGCTTAGTTGCGGGAGGGGGCACTGAAGCTTTCTTT
TRBD1	TRBV4-1	-	TRBJ1-4	CASSLVTGLNEKLFF	TGCGCCAGCAGCCTTGTGACAGGGCTGAATGAAAAACTGTTTTTT
-	TRBV25-1	few	TRBJ2-5	CASSEGAGQETQYF	TGTGCCAGCAGTGAAGGTGCGGGGCAAGAGACCCAGTACTTC
-	TRBV9	-	TRBJ2-7	CASSVGQRSYEQYF	TGTGCCAGCAGCGTAGGGCAGAGATCCTACGAGCAGTACTTC
-	TRBV5-5	-	TRBJ2-5	CASSLDWGETQYF	TGTGCCAGCAGCTTGGACTGGGGAGAGACCCAGTACTTC
-	TRBV6-1	-	TRBJ1-2	CASSEAATEYGYTF	TGTGCCAGCAGTGAAGCGGCTACGGAGTATGGCTACACCTTC
TRBD2	TRBV27	-	TRBJ2-1	CASSFSGNGYNEQFF	TGTGCCAGCAGCTTTAGCGGGAACGGCTACAATGAGCAGTTCTTC
-	TRBV6-2/TRBV6-3	once	TRBJ2-1	CASSPKLLRREIDEQFF	TGTGCCAGCAGTCCTAAACTCCTGAGACGGGAGATCGATGAGCAGTTCTTC
-	TRBV12-3/TRBV12-4	-	TRBJ2-5	CASSLSGGETQYF	TGTGCCAGCAGTTTATCCGGGGGCGAGACCCAGTACTTC
-	TRBV2	-	TRBJ2-7	CASSEWQGRYEQYF	TGTGCCAGCAGTGAATGGCAGGGGCGGTACGAGCAGTACTTC
-	TRBV11-2	-	TRBJ2-6	CASSLDGAAPSGANVLTF	TGTGCCAGCAGCTTAGATGGGGCAGCCCCCTCTGGGGCCAACGTCCTGACTTTC
-	TRBV7-9	-	TRBJ2-2	CASSLAGATGELFF	TGTGCCAGCAGCTTAGCCGGGGCCACCGGGGAGCTGTTTTTT
-	TRBV5-1	few	TRBJ2-2	CASSLDRVLTGELFF	TGCGCCAGCAGCTTGGACAGGGTACTAACCGGGGAGCTGTTTTTT
TRBD2	TRBV2	-	TRBJ2-2	CASSPLAGGGFAGELFF	TGTGCCAGCAGTCCTCTAGCGGGGGGGGGATTCGCCGGGGAGCTGTTTTTT
TRBD2	TRBV11-2	few	TRBJ2-1	CASSLREDEQFF	TGTGCCAGCAGCTTACGGGAGGATGAGCAGTTCTTC
TRBD1	TRBV4-1	-	TRBJ2-5	CASSQVQGSQETQYF	TGCGCCAGCAGCCAAGTACAGGGGTCTCAAGAGACCCAGTACTTC
-	TRBV2	once	TRBJ2-1	CASSVVTSYNEQFF	TGTGCCAGCAGTGTGGTGACCTCCTACAATGAGCAGTTCTTC
-	TRBV28	-	TRBJ2-7	CATLGAVPFEQYF	TGTGCCACCCTAGGAGCCGTTCCGTTCGAGCAGTACTTC
-	TRBV6-1	-	TRBJ2-7	CASTIPEGGFYEQYF	TGTGCCAGCACCATTCCGGAAGGAGGCTTCTACGAGCAGTACTTC
-	TRBV29-1	-	TRBJ2-5	CSVEPPGETQYF	TGCAGCGTTGAACCGCCCGGAGAGACCCAGTACTTC
-	TRBV19	once	TRBJ1-5	CASRPFQNSNQPQHF	TGTGCCAGTAGACCATTCCAAAATAGCAATCAGCCCCAGCATTTT
-	TRBV4-1	-	TRBJ1-1	CASSLQTNTEAFF	TGCGCCAGCAGCCTACAGACTAACACTGAAGCTTTCTTT
-	TRBV24-1	-	TRBJ2-2	CATSDLSGELFF	TGTGCCACCAGTGATTTGTCCGGGGAGCTGTTTTTT
-	TRBV6-2/TRBV6-3	-	TRBJ2-2	CASSLSPYTGELFF	TGTGCCAGCAGTCTATCACCATACACCGGGGAGCTGTTTTTT
TRBD1	TRBV11-2	-	TRBJ2-3	CASSWDREYPDTQYF	TGTGCCAGCAGCTGGGACAGGGAGTACCCAGATACGCAGTATTTT
-	TRBV29-1	few	TRBJ2-3	CSVDRPGWATDTQYF	TGCAGCGTTGACCGCCCGGGGTGGGCGACAGATACGCAGTATTTT
-	TRBV27	-	TRBJ2-7	CASSLSPGTSEQYF	TGTGCCAGCAGTTTATCGCCCGGGACATCCGAGCAGTACTTC